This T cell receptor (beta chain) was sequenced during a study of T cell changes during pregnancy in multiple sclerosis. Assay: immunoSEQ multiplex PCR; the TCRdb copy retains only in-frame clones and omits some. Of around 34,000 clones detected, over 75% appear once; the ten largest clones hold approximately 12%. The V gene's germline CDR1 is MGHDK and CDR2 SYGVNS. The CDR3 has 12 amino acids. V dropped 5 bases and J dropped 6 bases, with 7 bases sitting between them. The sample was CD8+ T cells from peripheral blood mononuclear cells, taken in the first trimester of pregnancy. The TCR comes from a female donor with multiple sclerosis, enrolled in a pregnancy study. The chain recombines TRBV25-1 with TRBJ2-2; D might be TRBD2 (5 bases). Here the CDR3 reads CASSWGAGELFF. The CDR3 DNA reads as TGTGCCAGCAGTTGGGGAGCCGGGGAGCTGTTTTTT.